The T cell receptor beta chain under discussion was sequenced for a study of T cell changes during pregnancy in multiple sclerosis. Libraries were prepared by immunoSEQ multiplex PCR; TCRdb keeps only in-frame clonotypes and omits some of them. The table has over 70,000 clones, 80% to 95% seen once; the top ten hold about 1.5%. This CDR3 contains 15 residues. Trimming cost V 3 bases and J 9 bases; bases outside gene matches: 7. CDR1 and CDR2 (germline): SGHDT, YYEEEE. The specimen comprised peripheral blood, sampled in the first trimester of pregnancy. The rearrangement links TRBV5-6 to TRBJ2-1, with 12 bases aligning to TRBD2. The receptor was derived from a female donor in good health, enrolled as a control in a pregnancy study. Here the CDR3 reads CASSYGTSGFPEQFF. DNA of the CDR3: TGTGCCAGCAGCTATGGGACTAGCGGGTTCCCTGAGCAGTTCTTC.